The 14 T cell receptor beta chains below come from one sample, sequenced in a study of radiotherapy plus CTLA-4 blockade in lung cancer. Profiling relied on immunoSEQ multiplex PCR, and the TCRdb table lists in-frame clones only, not all of them. In the table there are about 45,000 clones, roughly four fifths of which are singletons. Sequenced material: peripheral blood, taken from a patient treated with radiotherapy plus ipilimumab. The origin of the receptors is a human donor with non-small cell lung cancer who had a complete response to radiotherapy plus ipilimumab.

This chain connects TRBV18 to TRBJ1-2; 9 nucleotides align to TRBD1. This CDR3 is 13 amino acids long. J lost 3 bases, V lost 4 bases, and 0 bases had no gene match. From germline, CDR1 is KGHSH and CDR2 LQKENI. The CDR3 loop is CASSRDRDYGYTF. The DNA for the CDR3 is TGTGCCAGCTCACGGGACAGGGACTATGGCTACACCTTC.

The chain employs TRBV6-1 and TRBJ1-2; D remains ambiguous. CDR1 and CDR2 (germline): MNHNS, SASEGT. The germline V and J ends were trimmed by 4 bases and 4 bases, with 10 bases remaining between them. There are 13 residues in the CDR3. The CDR3, as DNA: TGTGCCAGCAGTGTCGCGGACTCCTATGGCTACACCTTC. Translated: CASSVADSYGYTF.

The V call is TRBV5-1, the J call TRBJ1-4, with a possible D match to TRBD1 (6 bases). The germline V gene encodes CDR1 SGHRS and CDR2 YFSETQ. The CDR3 covers 15 residues. The germline V and J ends were trimmed by 4 bases and 7 bases, with 17 bases remaining between them. Written as DNA, the CDR3 is TGCGCCAGCAGCCCCGAGACAGGCCGGGGTGAAAAACTGTTTTTT. It yields the protein CASSPETGRGEKLFF.

This clone appeared a few times. The chain employs TRBV5-5 and TRBJ2-3; TRBD1 aligns across 7 bases. The V gene's germline CDR1 is SGHKS and CDR2 YYEKEE (reference sequence). CDR3 size: 15 residues. The V gene end was trimmed by 4 bases and the J gene end by 6 bases; junction bases not matched to a gene: 11. The CDR3 is CASSLWTGLRDTQYF. CDR3 in DNA: TGTGCCAGCAGCCTCTGGACAGGCCTGAGGGATACGCAGTATTTT.

In this sample, this clone turned up a few times. V is TRBV6-6 and J is TRBJ1-6, with D hard to call. Trimming cost V 6 bases and J 10 bases, with 10 bases left between them. The CDR3 extends over 12 amino acids. CDR1 and CDR2 (germline): MNHNY, SVGAGI (reference sequence). The CDR3 protein is CASRPGESPLHF. In DNA form, the CDR3 reads TGTGCCAGCAGGCCGGGAGAATCACCCCTCCACTTT.

V is TRBV27 and J is TRBJ2-1; D is unclear. Trimming cost V 5 bases and J 4 bases, with 12 bases left between them. Germline V CDR1 and CDR2: MNHEY, SMNVEV (reference sequence). The CDR3 is made up of 14 amino acids. The CDR3 DNA follows: TGTGCCAGCAGTCCCCGTCGAGAATACAATGAGCAGTTCTTC. Residues: CASSPRREYNEQFF.

V is TRBV11-3 and J is TRBJ2-5; TRBD2 might be the D (5 bases). Germline-derived CDR1 and CDR2 are SGHNT and YENEEA. Between the trimmed V and J ends, which lost 5 bases and 5 bases, there was a span of 24 bases. The CDR3 is 17 amino acids. CDR3 bases: TGTGCCAGCAGCGGGTCGGGGAGAGGTGGTCGAGGGGAGACCCAGTACTTC. Its protein product is CASSGSGRGGRGETQYF.

This chain joins TRBV7-9 and TRBJ2-5, with 10 bases matching TRBD2. Germline assignment: CDR1 SEHNR and CDR2 FQNEAQ (reference sequence). The V gene end was trimmed by 2 bases and the J gene end by 5 bases; junction bases not matched to a gene: 14. The CDR3 sequence is 18 residues long. In DNA, the CDR3 is TGTGCCAGCAGCTTATCGGGAGGTGCTAGCGGGAGTTCCGAGACCCAGTACTTC. This encodes CASSLSGGASGSSETQYF.

This clone was seen a single time. The CDR3 reads CASSFNDNSFYEQYF. CDR3 DNA sequence: TGCGCCAGCAGCTTTAACGACAATTCTTTCTACGAGCAGTACTTC. V usage is TRBV5-1 and J usage is TRBJ2-7; D gene unclear. Germline V gene lookup returns CDR1 SGHRS and CDR2 YFSETQ. Between the trimmed V and J ends, which lost 2 bases and 3 bases, there was a span of 15 bases. The CDR3 length is 15 residues.

The CDR3 spells CASSLGTGYNEQFF. The CDR3 DNA is TGCGCCAGCAGCTTGGGAACGGGATACAATGAGCAGTTCTTC. The V gene is TRBV5-1, the J gene TRBJ2-1; D perhaps matches TRBD2 (5 bases). V lost 0 bases and J lost 4, with 8 bases in between. Germline V gene data show CDR1 as SGHRS and CDR2 as YFSETQ. This CDR3 has 14 residues.

Regarding this clone: One junction end disagrees with the germline gene, perhaps due to a read error. V usage is TRBV5-4 and J usage is TRBJ1-4; TRBD1 agrees at 7 bases. Germline CDR1 SGHNT, CDR2 YYREEE (reference sequence). The CDR3 contains 14 residues. CDR3 region: CASGLQGYNEKLFF. For the CDR3, the DNA is TGTGCCAGCGGCTTACAGGGGTATAATGAAAAACTGTTTTTT.

The chain links TRBV30 to TRBJ1-2; perhaps TRBD1 as D (5 bases). Trimming stripped 0 bases from V and 2 bases from J, with 13 bases between. The CDR3 consists of 15 residues. Per germline, CDR1 GTSNPN and CDR2 SVGIG (reference sequence). Here the CDR3 DNA reads TGTGCCTGGAGTGTTCGGAGTCAGGGCAACTATGGCTACACCTTC. This sequence encodes CAWSVRSQGNYGYTF.

This clone occurred a few times. V and J are TRBV2 and TRBJ1-4; 8 bases agree with TRBD1. The ends lost 5 bases at V and 5 bases at J; junction bases unmatched: 7. Per the germline V gene, CDR1 is SNHLY and CDR2 is FYNNEI. The CDR3 length is 15 residues. CDR3 in amino acids: CASSLRQGSNEKLFF. CDR3 nucleotides: TGTGCCAGCAGTCTCCGACAGGGGTCAAATGAAAAACTGTTTTTT.

This clone was seen a few times. J is TRBJ1-1 and V is TRBV5-1, with TRBD1 as a possible D gene (6 bases). CDR3 length: 14 amino acids. Germline V gene data show CDR1 as SGHRS and CDR2 as YFSETQ. V was clipped by 2 bases and J by 6 bases, with 14 bases between them. In DNA, the CDR3 is TGCGCCAGCAGCTTTGCACAGGGAATTGCTGAAGCTTTCTTT. This gives the protein CASSFAQGIAEAFF. Complete variable domain (other parts from reference TRBV5-1 and TRBJ1-1): KAGVTQTPRYLIKTRGQQVTLSCSPISGHRSVSWYQQTPGQGLQFLFEYFSETQRNKGNFPGRFSGRQFSNSRSEMNVSTLELGDSALYLCASSFAQGIAEAFFGQGTRLTVV.